One and the same sample provided the 8 T cell receptor beta chains below, sequenced in a study of T cells expressing NK-cell markers. After re-calling the 5' RACE reads, TCRdb lists one entry per CDR3 protein, DNA absent. Its clone listing holds under 500,000 distinct CDR3 sequences. Sequencing input: blood T cells: a sorted CD56 or NKG2C T cell subset, CD4+ or CD8+ T cells, or bulk PBMC T cells (not recorded which). These receptors originate from a woman aged 18 to 75 in good health.

The CDR3 here is CSVGQFNTEAFF. J is TRBJ1-1 and V is TRBV29-1; lacking DNA, the TRBD1 call made by TCRdb goes unchecked. This CDR3 has 12 residues. The V gene's germline CDR1 is SQVTM and CDR2 ANQGSEA.

The chain joins TRBV7-2 to TRBJ2-1. Germline assignment: CDR1 SGHTA and CDR2 FQGNSA. The CDR3 consists of 13 residues. Here the CDR3 reads CASSLDLTNEQFF. Filled out from reference TRBV7-2 and TRBJ2-1, the complete variable domain reads GAGVSQSPSNKVTEKGKDVELRCDPISGHTALYWYRQSLGQGLEFLIYFQGNSAPDKSGLPSDRFSAERTGGSVSTLTIQRTQQEDSAVYLCASSLDLTNEQFFGPGTRLTVL.

V gene TRBV30 combines with J gene TRBJ1-2. The CDR3 is 13 residues long. Germline V gene data show CDR1 as GTSNPN and CDR2 as SVGIG (reference sequence). CDR3 protein: CAWRGRRNYGYTF.

The CDR3 protein is CASSTREGDDEQFF. J is TRBJ2-1 and V is TRBV28; TCRdb proposes TRBD2, but this gene call is untestable without DNA. This CDR3 has 14 amino acids. Germline V gene lookup returns CDR1 MDHEN and CDR2 SYDVKM.

V gene TRBV6-1 combines with J gene TRBJ2-3; TCRdb calls TRBD2, which cannot be checked without DNA. Germline assignment: CDR1 MNHNS and CDR2 SASEGT. The CDR3 has 18 amino acids. This chain's CDR3 is CASSEIGLAGWPPDTQYF.

The V gene is TRBV5-1, the J gene TRBJ1-1. The CDR3 sequence is 15 residues long. CDR1 is SGHRS, CDR2 YFSETQ, per germline. CDR3 sequence reads: CASSFRPGERAEAFF.

This chain links TRBV20-1 with TRBJ2-7; TCRdb lists TRBD2, though no DNA is available to test this call. The CDR3 is made up of 13 amino acids. The V gene's germline CDR1 is DFQATT and CDR2 SNEGSKA (reference sequence). The CDR3 protein is CSAILAGVGEQYF.

V is TRBV9 and J is TRBJ1-2. This CDR3 contains 14 residues. Germline V gene lookup returns CDR1 SGDLS and CDR2 YYNGEE. Here the CDR3 reads CASSVGEASYGYTF.